There are many counts of the clone carrying this TCR beta chain. Its matching antigen is unknown. Certain patients, namely those with other autoimmune diseases, uncontrolled infections, pregnancy or lactation, were excluded. CDR3 regions of TCR beta were amplified from RNA transcripts. HTBI primers were employed in first-round RT-PCR, then a second-round multiplex PCR followed. MiXCR, applied by TCRdb to the multiplex PCR reads, yields one record per CDR3 protein. Altogether around 520,000 distinct CDR3 sequences are present, under 40% being singletons, with the ten largest covering about 4%. This sample is part of a study of Graves' ophthalmopathy and Graves' hyperthyroidism. As for the study in general: Ophthalmopathy not arising within 18 months of follow-up defined hyperthyroidism as stable. Study-level results: With approximately 88% sensitivity and 75% to 84% specificity, a 13-signature model separated ophthalmopathy from stable hyperthyroidism. Ophthalmopathy progression prediction by the model yielded a sensitivity of 60% to 71% and a specificity of around 72%.

The sample taken for sequencing was peripheral blood or thyroid tissue (not recorded which). This sequence originates from an adult man with Graves' hyperthyroidism.

The chain's CDR3 is CASSEALAGEGYEQYF. DNA for the CDR3: TGTGCCAGCAGTGAGGCCCTAGCGGGAGAGGGCTACGAGCAGTACTTC. The rearrangement uses TRBV6-1 and TRBJ2-7, with 10 nucleotides matching TRBD2. Germline assignment: CDR1 MNHNS and CDR2 SASEGT. The CDR3 totals 16 residues. J lost 3 bases, V lost 3 bases, and 8 bases had no gene match.